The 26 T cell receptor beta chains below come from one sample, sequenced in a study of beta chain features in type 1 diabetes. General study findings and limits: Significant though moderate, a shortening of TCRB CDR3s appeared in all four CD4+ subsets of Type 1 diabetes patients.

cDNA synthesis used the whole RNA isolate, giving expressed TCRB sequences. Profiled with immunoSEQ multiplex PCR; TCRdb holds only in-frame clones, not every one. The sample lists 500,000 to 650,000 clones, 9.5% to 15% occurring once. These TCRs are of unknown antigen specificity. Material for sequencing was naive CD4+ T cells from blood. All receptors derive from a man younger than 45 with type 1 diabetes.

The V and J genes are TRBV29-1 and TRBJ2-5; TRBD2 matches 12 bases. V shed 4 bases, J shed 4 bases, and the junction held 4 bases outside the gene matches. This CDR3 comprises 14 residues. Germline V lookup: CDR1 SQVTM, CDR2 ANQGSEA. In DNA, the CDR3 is TGCAGCGTTGCTAGCGGGGGGGCCTTAGAGACCCAGTACTTC. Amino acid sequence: CSVASGGALETQYF.

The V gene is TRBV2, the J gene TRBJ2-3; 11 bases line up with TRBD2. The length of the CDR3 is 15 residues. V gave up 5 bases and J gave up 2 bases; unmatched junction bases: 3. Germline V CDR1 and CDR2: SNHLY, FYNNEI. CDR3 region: CASSLLAGVTDTQYF. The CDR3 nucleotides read TGTGCCAGCAGTTTACTAGCGGGGGTCACAGATACGCAGTATTTT.

This chain's CDR3 is CASSLRQGRDYGYTF. DNA for the CDR3: TGTGCCAGCAGCTTAAGGCAGGGACGTGACTATGGCTACACCTTC. The chain has TRBV7-2 and TRBJ1-2; possibly TRBD1 for D (5 bases). The germline V gene encodes CDR1 SGHTA and CDR2 FQGNSA. V was clipped by 2 bases and J by 3 bases, with 13 bases between them. This CDR3 has 15 amino acids.

CDR3: CASPPRDRAGDTQYF. CDR3 DNA: TGTGCCAGTCCACCCCGGGACAGAGCAGGAGATACGCAGTATTTT. The rearrangement uses TRBV28 and TRBJ2-3, with 7 bases lining up with TRBD1. The germline gives CDR1 MDHEN, CDR2 SYDVKM. There are 15 residues in the CDR3. The junction had 14 bases not matched to a gene; V was cut back by 9 bases and J by 5 bases. The full variable domain, in which reference TRBV28 and TRBJ2-3 provide the parts outside the CDR3, is DVKVTQSSRYLVKRTGEKVFLECVQDMDHENMFWYRQDPGLGLRLIYFSYDVKMKEKGDIPEGYSVSREKKERFSLILESASTNQTSMYLCASPPRDRAGDTQYFGPGTRLTVL.

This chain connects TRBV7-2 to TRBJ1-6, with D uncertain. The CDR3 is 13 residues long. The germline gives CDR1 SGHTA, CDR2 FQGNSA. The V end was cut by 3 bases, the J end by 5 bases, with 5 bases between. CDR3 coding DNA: TGTGCCAGCAGCTTGCGGAATAATTCACCCCTCCACTTT. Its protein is CASSLRNNSPLHF.

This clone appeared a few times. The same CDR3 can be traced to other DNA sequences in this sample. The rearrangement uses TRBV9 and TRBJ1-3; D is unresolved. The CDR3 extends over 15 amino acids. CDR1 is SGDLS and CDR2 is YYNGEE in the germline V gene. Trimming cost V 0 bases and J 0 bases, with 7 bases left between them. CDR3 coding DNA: TGTGCCAGCAGCGTAGCGGTGGACTCTGGAAACACCATATATTTT. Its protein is CASSVAVDSGNTIYF. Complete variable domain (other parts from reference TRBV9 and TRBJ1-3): DSGVTQTPKHLITATGQRVTLRCSPRSGDLSVYWYQQSLDQGLQFLIQYYNGEERAKGNILERFSAQQFPDLHSELNLSSLELGDSALYFCASSVAVDSGNTIYFGEGSWLTVV.

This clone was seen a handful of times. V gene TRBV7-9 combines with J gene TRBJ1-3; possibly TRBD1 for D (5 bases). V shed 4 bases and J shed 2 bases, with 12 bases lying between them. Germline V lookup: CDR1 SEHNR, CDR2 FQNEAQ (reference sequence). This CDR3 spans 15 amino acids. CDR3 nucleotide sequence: TGTGCCAGCAGCTCCCAGGGTATAGCTGGAAACACCATATATTTT. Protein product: CASSSQGIAGNTIYF.

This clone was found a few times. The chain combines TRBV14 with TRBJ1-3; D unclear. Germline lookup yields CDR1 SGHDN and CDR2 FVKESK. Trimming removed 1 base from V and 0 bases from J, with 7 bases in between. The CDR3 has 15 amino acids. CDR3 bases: TGTGCCAGCAGCCAAGGGAGCGTCTCTGGAAACACCATATATTTT. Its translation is CASSQGSVSGNTIYF.

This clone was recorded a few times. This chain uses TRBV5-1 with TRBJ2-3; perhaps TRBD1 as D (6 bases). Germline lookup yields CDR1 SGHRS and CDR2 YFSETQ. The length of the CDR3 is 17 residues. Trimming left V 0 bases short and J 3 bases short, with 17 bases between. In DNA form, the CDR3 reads TGCGCCAGCAGCTTGGGCACAGGGTACCATCGGACAGATACGCAGTATTTT. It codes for CASSLGTGYHRTDTQYF.

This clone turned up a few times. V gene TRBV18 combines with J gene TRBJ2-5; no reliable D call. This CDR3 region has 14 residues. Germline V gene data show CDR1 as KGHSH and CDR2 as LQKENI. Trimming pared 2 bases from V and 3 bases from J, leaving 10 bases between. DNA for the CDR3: TGTGCCAGCTCACCAGAGGAGCCGAAAGAGACCCAGTACTTC. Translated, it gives CASSPEEPKETQYF.

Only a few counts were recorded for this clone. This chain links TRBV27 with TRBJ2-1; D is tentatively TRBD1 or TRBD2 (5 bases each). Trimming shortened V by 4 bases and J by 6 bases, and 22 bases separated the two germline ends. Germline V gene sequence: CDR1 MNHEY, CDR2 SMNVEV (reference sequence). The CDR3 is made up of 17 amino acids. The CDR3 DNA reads TGTGCCAGCAGTTCCACGCAGCGATGGGGGATCGGCAATGAGCAGTTCTTC. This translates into CASSSTQRWGIGNEQFF.

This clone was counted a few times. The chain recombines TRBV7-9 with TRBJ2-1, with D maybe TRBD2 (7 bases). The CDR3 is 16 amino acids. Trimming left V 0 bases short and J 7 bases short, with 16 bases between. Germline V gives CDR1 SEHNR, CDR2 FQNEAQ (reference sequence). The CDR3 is CASSLAGAAGANEQFF. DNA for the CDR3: TGTGCCAGCAGCTTAGCGGGAGCGGCGGGGGCTAATGAGCAGTTCTTC.

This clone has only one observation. The CDR3 region is CASSLGHGRKGEKLFF. The DNA of the CDR3 is TGCGCCAGCAGCTTGGGTCATGGGAGGAAGGGTGAAAAACTGTTTTTT. The rearrangement links TRBV5-1 to TRBJ1-4, with unresolved D. This CDR3 has 16 amino acids. V was clipped by 0 bases and J by 7 bases, with 16 bases between them. The V gene's germline CDR1 is SGHRS and CDR2 YFSETQ.

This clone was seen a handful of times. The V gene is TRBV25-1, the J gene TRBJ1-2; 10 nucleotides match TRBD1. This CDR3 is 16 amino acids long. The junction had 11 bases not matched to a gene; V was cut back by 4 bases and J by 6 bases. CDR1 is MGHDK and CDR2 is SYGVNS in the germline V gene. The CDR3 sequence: CASSGIGTGEEDGYTF. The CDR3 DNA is TGTGCCAGCAGTGGAATAGGGACAGGGGAGGAGGATGGCTACACCTTC.

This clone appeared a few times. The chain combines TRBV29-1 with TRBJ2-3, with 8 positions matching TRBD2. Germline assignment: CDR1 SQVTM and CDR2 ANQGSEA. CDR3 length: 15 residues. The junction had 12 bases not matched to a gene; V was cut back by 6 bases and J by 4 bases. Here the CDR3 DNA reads TGCAGCGTGGCAACAACTAGCGGAAGGGCAGATACGCAGTATTTT. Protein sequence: CSVATTSGRADTQYF.

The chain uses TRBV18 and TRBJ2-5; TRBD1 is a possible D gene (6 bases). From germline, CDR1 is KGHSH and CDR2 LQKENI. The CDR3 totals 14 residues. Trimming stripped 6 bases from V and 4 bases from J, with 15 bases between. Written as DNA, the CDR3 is TGTGCCAGCTCCCGAGGGACAAATAGAGAGACCCAGTACTTC. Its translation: CASSRGTNRETQYF. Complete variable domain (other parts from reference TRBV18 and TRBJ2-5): NAGVMQNPRHLVRRRGQEARLRCSPMKGHSHVYWYRQLPEEGLKFMVYLQKENIIDESGMPKERFSAEFPKEGPSILRIQQVVRGDSAAYFCASSRGTNRETQYFGPGTRLLVL.

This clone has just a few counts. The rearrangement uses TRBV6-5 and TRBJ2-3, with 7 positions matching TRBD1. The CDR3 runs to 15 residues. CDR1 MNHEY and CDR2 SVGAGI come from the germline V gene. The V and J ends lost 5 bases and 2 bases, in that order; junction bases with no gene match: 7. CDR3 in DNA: TGTGCCAGCAGTCCCGATAGGGGGCCCACAGATACGCAGTATTTT. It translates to CASSPDRGPTDTQYF.

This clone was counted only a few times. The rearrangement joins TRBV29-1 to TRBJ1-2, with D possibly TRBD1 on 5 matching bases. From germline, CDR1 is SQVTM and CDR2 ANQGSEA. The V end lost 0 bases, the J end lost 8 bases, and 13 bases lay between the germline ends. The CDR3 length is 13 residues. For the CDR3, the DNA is TGCAGCGTTGAAGACCCGGGGAACAGGGGCTACACCTTC. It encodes CSVEDPGNRGYTF. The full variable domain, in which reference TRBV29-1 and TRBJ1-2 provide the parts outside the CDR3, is SAVISQKPSRDICQRGTSLTIQCQVDSQVTMMFWYRQQPGQSLTLIATANQGSEATYESGFVIDKFPISRPNLTFSTLTVSNMSPEDSSIYLCSVEDPGNRGYTFGSGTRLTVV.

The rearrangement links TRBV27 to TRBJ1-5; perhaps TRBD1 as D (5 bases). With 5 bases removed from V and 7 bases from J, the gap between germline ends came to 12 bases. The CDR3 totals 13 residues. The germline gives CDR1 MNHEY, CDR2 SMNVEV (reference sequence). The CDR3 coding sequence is TGTGCCAGCAGTGGCACAGGTTTCCAGCCCCAGCATTTT. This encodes CASSGTGFQPQHF.

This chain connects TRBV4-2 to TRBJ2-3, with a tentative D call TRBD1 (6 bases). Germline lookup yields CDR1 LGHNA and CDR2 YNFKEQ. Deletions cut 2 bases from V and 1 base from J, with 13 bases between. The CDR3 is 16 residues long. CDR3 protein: CASSQNAGDRTDTQYF. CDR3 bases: TGTGCCAGCAGCCAAAACGCAGGGGATCGCACAGATACGCAGTATTTT.

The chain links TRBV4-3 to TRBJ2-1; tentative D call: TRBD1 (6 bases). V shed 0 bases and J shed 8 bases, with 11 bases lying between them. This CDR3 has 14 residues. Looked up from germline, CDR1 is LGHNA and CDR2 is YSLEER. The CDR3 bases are TGCGCCAGCAGCCAAGAGGCCAGGGGTGATGAGCAGTTCTTC. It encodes CASSQEARGDEQFF.

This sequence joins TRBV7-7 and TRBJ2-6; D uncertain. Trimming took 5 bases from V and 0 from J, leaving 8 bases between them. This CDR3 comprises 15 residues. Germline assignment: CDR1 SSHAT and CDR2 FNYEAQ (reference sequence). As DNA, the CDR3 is TGTGCCAGCAGCCCCGGTAGCTCTGGGGCCAACGTCCTGACTTTC. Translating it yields CASSPGSSGANVLTF. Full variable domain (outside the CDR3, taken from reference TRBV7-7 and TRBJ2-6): GAGVSQSPRYKVTKRGQDVTLRCDPISSHATLYWYQQALGQGPEFLTYFNYEAQPDKSGLPSDRFSAERPEGSISTLTIQRTEQRDSAMYRCASSPGSSGANVLTFGAGSRLTVL.

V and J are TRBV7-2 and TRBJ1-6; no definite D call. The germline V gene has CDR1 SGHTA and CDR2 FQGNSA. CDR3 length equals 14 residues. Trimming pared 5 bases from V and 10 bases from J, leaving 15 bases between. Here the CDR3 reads CASSRESPGSPLHF. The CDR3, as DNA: TGTGCCAGCAGCCGGGAATCCCCCGGGTCACCCCTCCACTTT.

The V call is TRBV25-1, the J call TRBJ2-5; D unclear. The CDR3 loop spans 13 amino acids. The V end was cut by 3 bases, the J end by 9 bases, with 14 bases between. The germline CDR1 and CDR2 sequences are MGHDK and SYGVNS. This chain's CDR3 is CASSEAALRAQYF. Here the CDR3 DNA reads TGTGCCAGCAGTGAGGCGGCGCTTCGGGCCCAGTACTTC.

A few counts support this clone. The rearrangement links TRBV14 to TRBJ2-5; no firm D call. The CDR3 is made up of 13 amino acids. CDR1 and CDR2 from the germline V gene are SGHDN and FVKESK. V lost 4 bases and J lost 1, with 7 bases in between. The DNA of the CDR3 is TGTGCCAGCAGCCGCGCAGTCCAAGAGACCCAGTACTTC. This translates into CASSRAVQETQYF.

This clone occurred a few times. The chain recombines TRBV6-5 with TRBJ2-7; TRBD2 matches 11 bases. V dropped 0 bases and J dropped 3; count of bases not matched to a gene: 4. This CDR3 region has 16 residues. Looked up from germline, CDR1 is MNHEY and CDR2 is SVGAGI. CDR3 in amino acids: CASSYSRLAGLYEQYF. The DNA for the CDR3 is TGTGCCAGCAGTTACTCAAGACTAGCGGGGCTCTACGAGCAGTACTTC.